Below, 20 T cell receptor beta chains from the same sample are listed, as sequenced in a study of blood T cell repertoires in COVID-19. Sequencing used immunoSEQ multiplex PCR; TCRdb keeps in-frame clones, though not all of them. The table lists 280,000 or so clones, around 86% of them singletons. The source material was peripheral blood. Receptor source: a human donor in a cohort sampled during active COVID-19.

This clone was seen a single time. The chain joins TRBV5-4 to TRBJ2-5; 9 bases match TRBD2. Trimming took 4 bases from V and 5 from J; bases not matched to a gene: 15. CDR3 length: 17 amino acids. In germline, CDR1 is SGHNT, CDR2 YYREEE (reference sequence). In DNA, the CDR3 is TGTGCCAGCAGCCGTGGGGGTAGCGGGGGCACTGGGGAGACCCAGTACTTC. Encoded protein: CASSRGGSGGTGETQYF.

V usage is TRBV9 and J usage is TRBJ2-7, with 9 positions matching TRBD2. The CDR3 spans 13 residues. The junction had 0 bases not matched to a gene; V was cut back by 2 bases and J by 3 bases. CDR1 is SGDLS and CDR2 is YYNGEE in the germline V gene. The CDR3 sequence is CASSVSGGYEQYF. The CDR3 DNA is TGTGCCAGCAGCGTTAGCGGGGGCTACGAGCAGTACTTC.

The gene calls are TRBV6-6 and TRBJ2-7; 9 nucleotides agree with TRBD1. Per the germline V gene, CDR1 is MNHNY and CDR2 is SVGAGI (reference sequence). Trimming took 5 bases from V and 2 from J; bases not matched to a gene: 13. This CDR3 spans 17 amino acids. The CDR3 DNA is TGTGCCAGCAGTCCGGGACAGGGCGTTTTGCGCACCTACGAGCAGTACTTC. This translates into CASSPGQGVLRTYEQYF.

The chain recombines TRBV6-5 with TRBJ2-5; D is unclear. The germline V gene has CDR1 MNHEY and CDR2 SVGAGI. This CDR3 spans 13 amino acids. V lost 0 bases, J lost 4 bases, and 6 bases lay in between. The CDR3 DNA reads TGTGCCAGCAGTTACTCCAGATTAGAGACCCAGTACTTC. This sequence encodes CASSYSRLETQYF.

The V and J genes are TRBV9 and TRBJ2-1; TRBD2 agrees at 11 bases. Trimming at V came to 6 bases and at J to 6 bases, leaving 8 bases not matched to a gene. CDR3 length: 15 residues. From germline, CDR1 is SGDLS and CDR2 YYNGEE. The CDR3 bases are TGTGCCAGCACCCCCTTAGCGGGAGGGGTCAATGAGCAGTTCTTC. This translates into CASTPLAGGVNEQFF.

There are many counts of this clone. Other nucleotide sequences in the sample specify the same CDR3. CDR3 sequence: CASSRDPGQHTGELFF. The CDR3 DNA reads as TGTGCCAGCAGCCGAGACCCGGGACAGCACACCGGGGAGCTGTTTTTT. The chain couples TRBV7-8 to TRBJ2-2, with 7 bases aligning to TRBD1. V shed 5 bases, J shed 3 bases, and the junction held 9 bases outside the gene matches. The CDR3 totals 16 residues. Germline CDR1 and CDR2: SGHVS and FQNEAQ.

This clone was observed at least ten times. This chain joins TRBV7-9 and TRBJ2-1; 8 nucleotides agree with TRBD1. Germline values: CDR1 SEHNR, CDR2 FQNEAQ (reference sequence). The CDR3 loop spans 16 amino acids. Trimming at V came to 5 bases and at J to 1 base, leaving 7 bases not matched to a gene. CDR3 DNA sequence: TGTGCCAGCAGCCCCCCCCGACAGGGGTCCTACAATGAGCAGTTCTTC. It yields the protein CASSPPRQGSYNEQFF.

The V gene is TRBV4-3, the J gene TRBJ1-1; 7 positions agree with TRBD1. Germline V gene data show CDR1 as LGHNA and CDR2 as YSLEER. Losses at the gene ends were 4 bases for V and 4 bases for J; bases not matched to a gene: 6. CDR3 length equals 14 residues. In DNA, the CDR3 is TGCGCCAGCAGCCGATCGCAGGGGGGCACTGAAGCTTTCTTT. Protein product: CASSRSQGGTEAFF.

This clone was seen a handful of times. For the CDR3, the DNA is TGTGCCAGCGGGGGGACAGTCCACAATGAGCAGTTCTTC. This encodes CASGGTVHNEQFF. This chain links TRBV6-5 with TRBJ2-1, with D perhaps matching TRBD1 (7 bases). The CDR3 totals 13 residues. Germline-derived CDR1 and CDR2 are MNHEY and SVGAGI. Trimming cost V 8 bases and J 5 bases, with 13 bases left between them.

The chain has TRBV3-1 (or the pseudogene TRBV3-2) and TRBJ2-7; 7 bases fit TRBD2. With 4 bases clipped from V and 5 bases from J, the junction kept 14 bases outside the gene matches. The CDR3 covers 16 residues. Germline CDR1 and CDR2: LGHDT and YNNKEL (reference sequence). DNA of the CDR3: TGTGCCAGCAGCCCCACAATGACTAGCCGGTTGAACGAGCAGTACTTC. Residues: CASSPTMTSRLNEQYF.

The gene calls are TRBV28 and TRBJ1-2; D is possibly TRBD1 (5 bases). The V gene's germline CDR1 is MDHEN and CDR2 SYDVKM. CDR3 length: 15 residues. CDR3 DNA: TGTGGGGCGGCTCATCGGACAAGAGCAGCCTATGGCTACACCTTC. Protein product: CGAAHRTRAAYGYTF.

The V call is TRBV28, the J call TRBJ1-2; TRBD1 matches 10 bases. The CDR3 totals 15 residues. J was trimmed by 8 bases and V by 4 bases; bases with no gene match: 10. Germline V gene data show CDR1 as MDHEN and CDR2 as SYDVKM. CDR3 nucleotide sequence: TGTGCCAGCAGTTCCCCGACAGGGGGCGAGAGGGGCTACACCTTC. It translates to CASSSPTGGERGYTF.

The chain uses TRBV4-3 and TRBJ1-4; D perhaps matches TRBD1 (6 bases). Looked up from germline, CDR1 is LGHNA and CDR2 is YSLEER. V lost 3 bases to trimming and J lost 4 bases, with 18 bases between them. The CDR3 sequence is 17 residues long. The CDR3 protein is CASSQSSPGHINEKLFF. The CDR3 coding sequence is TGCGCCAGCAGCCAGTCCTCTCCGGGACACATTAATGAAAAACTGTTTTTT.

The CDR3 DNA follows: TGTGCCAGCAGCTTCGGAGAGACCCAGTACTTC. It is translated as CASSFGETQYF. The chain recombines TRBV7-2 with TRBJ2-5; D not certain. In germline, CDR1 is SGHTA, CDR2 FQGNSA. The CDR3 runs to 11 residues. V was clipped by 3 bases and J by 4 bases, with 3 bases between them.

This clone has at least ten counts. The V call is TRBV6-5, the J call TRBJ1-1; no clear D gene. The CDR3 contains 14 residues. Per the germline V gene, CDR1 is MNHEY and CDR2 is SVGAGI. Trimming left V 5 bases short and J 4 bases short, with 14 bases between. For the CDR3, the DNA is TGTGCCAGCAGTCTGACGGACGAGGGCACTGAAGCTTTCTTT. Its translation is CASSLTDEGTEAFF.

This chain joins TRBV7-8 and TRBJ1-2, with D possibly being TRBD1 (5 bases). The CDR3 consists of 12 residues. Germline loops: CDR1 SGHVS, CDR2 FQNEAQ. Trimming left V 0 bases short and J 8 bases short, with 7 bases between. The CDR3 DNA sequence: TGTGCCAGCAGCTTAGCAGGGGAAGGCTACACCTTC. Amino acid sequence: CASSLAGEGYTF.

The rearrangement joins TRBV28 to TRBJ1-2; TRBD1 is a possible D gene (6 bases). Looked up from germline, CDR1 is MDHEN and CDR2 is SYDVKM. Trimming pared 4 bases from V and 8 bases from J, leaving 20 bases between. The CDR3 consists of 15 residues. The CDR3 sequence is CASSSSTTGLQGYTF. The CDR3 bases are TGTGCCAGCAGTTCATCTACCACAGGGTTGCAAGGCTACACCTTC.

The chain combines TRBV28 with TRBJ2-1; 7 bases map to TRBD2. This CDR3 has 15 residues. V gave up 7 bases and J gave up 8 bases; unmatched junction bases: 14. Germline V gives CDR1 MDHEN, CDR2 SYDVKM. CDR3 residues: CASNGYRLAVDEQFF. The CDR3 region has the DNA TGTGCCAGCAATGGATATAGGCTAGCGGTCGATGAGCAGTTCTTC.

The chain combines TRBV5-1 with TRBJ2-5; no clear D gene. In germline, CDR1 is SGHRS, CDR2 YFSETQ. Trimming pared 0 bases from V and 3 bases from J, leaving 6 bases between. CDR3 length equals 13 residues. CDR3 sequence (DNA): TGCGCCAGCAGCTTGGGCGGTAAAGAGACCCAGTACTTC. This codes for CASSLGGKETQYF. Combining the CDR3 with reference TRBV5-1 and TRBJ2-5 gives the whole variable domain KAGVTQTPRYLIKTRGQQVTLSCSPISGHRSVSWYQQTPGQGLQFLFEYFSETQRNKGNFPGRFSGRQFSNSRSEMNVSTLELGDSALYLCASSLGGKETQYFGPGTRLLVL.

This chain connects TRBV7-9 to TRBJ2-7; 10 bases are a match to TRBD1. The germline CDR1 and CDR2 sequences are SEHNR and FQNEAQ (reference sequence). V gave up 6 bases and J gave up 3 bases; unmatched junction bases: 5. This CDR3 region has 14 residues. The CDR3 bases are TGTGCCAGCAGAAGGGGACAGGGGCTCTACGAGCAGTACTTC. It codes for CASRRGQGLYEQYF.